Each of the 10 T cell receptor beta chains below was sequenced from the same sample in a study of cytomegalovirus exposure and HLA in healthy donors. Generated by immunoSEQ multiplex PCR, the TCRdb table keeps only in-frame clones and is missing some. The repertoire holds about 150,000 clones, with less than 90% as singletons. The sequenced material came from PBMCs. The source is a man aged 18-30 years in good health and CMV-seropositive.

CDR3 region: CASSYRTGLSTDTQYF. CDR3 nucleotides: TGTGCCAGCAGTTATCGGACAGGGCTCAGCACAGATACGCAGTATTTT. The genes are TRBV6-5 and TRBJ2-3; 8 nucleotides match TRBD1. With V trimmed by 3 bases and J by 0 bases, 5 bases remained unmatched. The CDR3 is 16 residues long. The germline gives CDR1 MNHEY, CDR2 SVGAGI.

V gene TRBV5-1 combines with J gene TRBJ2-1; 10 bases match TRBD2. The CDR3 totals 14 residues. Germline-derived CDR1 and CDR2 are SGHRS and YFSETQ. With 1 base clipped from V and 5 bases from J, the junction kept 0 bases outside the gene matches. In DNA form, the CDR3 reads TGCGCCAGCAGCTTGACTAGCGGGAACAATGAGCAGTTCTTC. Amino acids: CASSLTSGNNEQFF.

This clone is a singleton in its sample. This chain connects TRBV19 to TRBJ2-7, with 8 bases that match TRBD1. Trimming took 5 bases from V and 2 from J; bases not matched to a gene: 5. Germline V gene sequence: CDR1 LNHDA, CDR2 SQIVND (reference sequence). This CDR3 has 14 amino acids. The CDR3, as DNA: TGTGCCAGTAGTCCCGGACAGGGAACCTACGAGCAGTACTTC. Translating gives CASSPGQGTYEQYF.

This clone was seen once. The chain joins TRBV7-2 to TRBJ1-3, with no clear D. The CDR3 has 15 residues. CDR1 and CDR2 (germline): SGHTA, FQGNSA. V was shortened by 1 base and J by 4 bases, with 11 bases between the two germline ends. The CDR3 reads CASSLERQSGNTIYF. CDR3 DNA sequence: TGTGCCAGCAGCTTAGAGCGGCAATCGGGAAACACCATATATTTT.

V and J are TRBV15 and TRBJ1-2; 8 bases agree with TRBD1. The CDR3 length is 14 residues. The V gene's germline CDR1 is LNHNV and CDR2 YYDKDF (reference sequence). The J segment lost 3 bases and the V segment lost 3 bases, leaving 3 bases of the junction unmatched. CDR3 coding DNA: TGTGCCACCAGCAGCCGACAGGGGTACTATGGCTACACCTTC. Amino acids: CATSSRQGYYGYTF.

In this sample, this clone turned up once. The chain's CDR3 is CASSQAGDGYTF. CDR3 coding DNA: TGCGCCAGCAGCCAAGCAGGGGATGGCTACACCTTC. The chain couples TRBV4-1 to TRBJ1-2; TRBD1 might be the D (6 bases). CDR1 is MGHRA and CDR2 is YSYEKL in the germline V gene. The germline V and J ends were trimmed by 1 base and 6 bases, with 6 bases remaining between them. CDR3 length: 12 residues.

The chain recombines TRBV18 with TRBJ2-1; 9 positions match TRBD1. V trimming: 5 bases; J trimming: 5 bases; junction bases outside the gene matches: 7. The CDR3 runs 15 residues. The germline V gene encodes CDR1 KGHSH and CDR2 LQKENI. The CDR3 here is CASSSYRGRNNEQFF. The DNA of the CDR3 is TGTGCCAGCTCATCCTACAGGGGGCGAAACAATGAGCAGTTCTTC.

The genes are TRBV19 and TRBJ1-5; D not certain. From germline, CDR1 is LNHDA and CDR2 SQIVND (reference sequence). This CDR3 contains 15 residues. V was shortened by 5 bases and J by 5 bases, with 16 bases between the two germline ends. The CDR3 protein is CASSRLNDNHQPQHF. The CDR3 DNA reads as TGTGCCAGTAGTCGGTTAAATGACAATCATCAGCCCCAGCATTTT.

J is TRBJ2-3 and V is TRBV29-1; the D gene is possibly TRBD1 (6 bases). CDR1 and CDR2 from the germline V gene are SQVTM and ANQGSEA. The length of the CDR3 is 13 residues. V lost 4 bases and J lost 2, with 10 bases in between. The CDR3 here is CSVGDIYTDTQYF. CDR3 in DNA: TGCAGCGTTGGGGACATATACACAGATACGCAGTATTTT.

The chain links TRBV6-6 to TRBJ1-3; the D gene is possibly TRBD1 (5 bases). CDR1 is MNHNY and CDR2 is SVGAGI in the germline V gene (reference sequence). Trimming took 6 bases from V and 0 from J, leaving 12 bases between them. The CDR3 length is 15 residues. CDR3 in amino acids: CASRSRGSSGNTIYF. The CDR3 nucleotides read TGTGCCAGCAGGTCAAGGGGTAGCTCTGGAAACACCATATATTTT.